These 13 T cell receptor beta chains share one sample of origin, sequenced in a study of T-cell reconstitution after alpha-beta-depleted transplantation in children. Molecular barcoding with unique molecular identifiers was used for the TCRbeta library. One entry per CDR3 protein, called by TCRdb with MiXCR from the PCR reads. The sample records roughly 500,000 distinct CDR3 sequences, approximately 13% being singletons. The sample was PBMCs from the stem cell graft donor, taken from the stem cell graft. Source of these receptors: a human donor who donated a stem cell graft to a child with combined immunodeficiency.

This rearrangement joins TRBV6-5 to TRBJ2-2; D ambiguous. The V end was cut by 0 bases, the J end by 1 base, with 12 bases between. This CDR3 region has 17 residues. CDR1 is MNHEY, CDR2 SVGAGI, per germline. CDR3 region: CASSYSLGGLNTGELFF. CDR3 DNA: TGTGCCAGCAGTTACTCCTTAGGCGGCCTGAACACCGGGGAGCTGTTTTTT.

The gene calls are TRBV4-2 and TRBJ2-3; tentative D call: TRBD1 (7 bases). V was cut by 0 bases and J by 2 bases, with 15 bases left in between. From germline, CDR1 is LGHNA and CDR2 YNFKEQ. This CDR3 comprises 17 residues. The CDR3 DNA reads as TGTGCCAGCAGCCAAGATGGCACAGGGGACTTCACAGATACGCAGTATTTT. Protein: CASSQDGTGDFTDTQYF.

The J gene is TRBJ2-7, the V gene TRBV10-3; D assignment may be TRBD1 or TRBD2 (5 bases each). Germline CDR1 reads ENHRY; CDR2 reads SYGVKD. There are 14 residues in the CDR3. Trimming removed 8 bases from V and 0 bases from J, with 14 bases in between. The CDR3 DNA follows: TGTGCCATCGGGACGGCCGGCAGCTCCTACGAGCAGTACTTC. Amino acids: CAIGTAGSSYEQYF.

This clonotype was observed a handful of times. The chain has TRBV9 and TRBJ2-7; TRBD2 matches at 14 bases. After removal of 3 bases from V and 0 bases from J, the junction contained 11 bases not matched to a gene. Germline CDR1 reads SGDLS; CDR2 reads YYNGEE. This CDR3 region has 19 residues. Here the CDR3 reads CASSEGLAGASWSSYEQYF. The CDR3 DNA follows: TGTGCCAGCAGCGAGGGACTAGCGGGAGCCTCGTGGTCCTCCTACGAGCAGTACTTC. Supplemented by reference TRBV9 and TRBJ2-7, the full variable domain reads DSGVTQTPKHLITATGQRVTLRCSPRSGDLSVYWYQQSLDQGLQFLIQYYNGEERAKGNILERFSAQQFPDLHSELNLSSLELGDSALYFCASSEGLAGASWSSYEQYFGPGTRLTVT.

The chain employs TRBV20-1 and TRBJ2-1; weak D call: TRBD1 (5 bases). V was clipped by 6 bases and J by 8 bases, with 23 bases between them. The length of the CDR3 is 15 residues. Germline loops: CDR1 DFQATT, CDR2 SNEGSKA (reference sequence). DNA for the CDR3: TGCAGTGCGACAATTAGCTGGGGCCAACTCGATGAGCAGTTCTTC. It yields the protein CSATISWGQLDEQFF.

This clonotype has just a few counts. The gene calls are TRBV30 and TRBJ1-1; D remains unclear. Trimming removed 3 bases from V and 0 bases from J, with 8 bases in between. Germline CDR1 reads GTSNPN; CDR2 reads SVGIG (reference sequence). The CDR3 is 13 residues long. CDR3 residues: CAWRPEMNTEAFF. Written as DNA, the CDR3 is TGTGCCTGGAGACCGGAGATGAACACTGAAGCTTTCTTT. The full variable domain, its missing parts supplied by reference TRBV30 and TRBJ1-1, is SQTIHQWPATLVQPVGSPLSLECTVEGTSNPNLYWYRQAAGRGLQLLFYSVGIGQISSEVPQNLSASRPQDRQFILSSKKLLLSDSGFYLCAWRPEMNTEAFFGQGTRLTVV.

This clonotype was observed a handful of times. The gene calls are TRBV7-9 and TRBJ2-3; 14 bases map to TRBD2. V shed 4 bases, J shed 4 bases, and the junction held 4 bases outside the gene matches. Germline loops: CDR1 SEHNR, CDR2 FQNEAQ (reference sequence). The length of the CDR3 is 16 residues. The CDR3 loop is CASSWGLAGVPDTQYF. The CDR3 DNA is TGTGCCAGCAGCTGGGGACTAGCGGGAGTCCCAGATACGCAGTATTTT.

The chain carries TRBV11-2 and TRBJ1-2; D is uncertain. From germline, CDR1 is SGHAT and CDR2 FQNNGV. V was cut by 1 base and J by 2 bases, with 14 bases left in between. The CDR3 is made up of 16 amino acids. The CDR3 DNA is TGTGCCAGCAGCTTAGGCCCCGAGGCCCCAAACTATGGCTACACCTTC. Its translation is CASSLGPEAPNYGYTF. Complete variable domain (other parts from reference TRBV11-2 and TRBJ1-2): EAGVAQSPRYKIIEKRQSVAFWCNPISGHATLYWYQQILGQGPKLLIQFQNNGVVDDSQLPKDRFSAERLKGVDSTLKIQPAKLEDSAVYLCASSLGPEAPNYGYTFGSGTRLTVV.

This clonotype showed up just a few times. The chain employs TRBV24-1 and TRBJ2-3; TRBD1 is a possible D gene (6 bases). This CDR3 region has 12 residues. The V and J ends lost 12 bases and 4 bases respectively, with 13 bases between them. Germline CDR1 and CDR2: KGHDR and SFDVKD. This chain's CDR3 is CASQGSADTQYF. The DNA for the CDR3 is TGTGCCTCCCAGGGGAGCGCAGATACGCAGTATTTT.

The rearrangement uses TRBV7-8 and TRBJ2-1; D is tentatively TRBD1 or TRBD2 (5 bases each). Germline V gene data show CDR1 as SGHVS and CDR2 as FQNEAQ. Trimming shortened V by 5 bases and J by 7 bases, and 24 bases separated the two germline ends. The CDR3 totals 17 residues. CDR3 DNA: TGTGCCAGCAGCCCCCCCCTGTTGGGTCGGTGGGGGAATGAGCAGTTCTTC. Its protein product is CASSPPLLGRWGNEQFF.

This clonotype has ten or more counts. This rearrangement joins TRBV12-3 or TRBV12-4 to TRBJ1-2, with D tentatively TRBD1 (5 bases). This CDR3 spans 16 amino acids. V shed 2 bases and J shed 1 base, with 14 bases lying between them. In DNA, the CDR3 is TGTGCCAGCAGTTTATCCTTGGACACATTTAACTATGGCTACACCTTC. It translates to CASSLSLDTFNYGYTF.

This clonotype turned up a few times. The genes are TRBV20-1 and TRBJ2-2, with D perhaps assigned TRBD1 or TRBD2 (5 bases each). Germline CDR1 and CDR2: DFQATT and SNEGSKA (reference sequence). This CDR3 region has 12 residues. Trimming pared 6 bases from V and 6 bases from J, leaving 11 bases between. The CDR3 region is CSAPREPGELFF. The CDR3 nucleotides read TGCAGTGCCCCCAGGGAGCCCGGGGAGCTGTTTTTT.

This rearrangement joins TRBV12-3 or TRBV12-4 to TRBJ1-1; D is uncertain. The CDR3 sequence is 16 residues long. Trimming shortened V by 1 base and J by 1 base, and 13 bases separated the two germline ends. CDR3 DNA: TGTGCCAGCAGTTTAGACTCCTCCAGGTCGAACACTGAAGCTTTCTTT. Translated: CASSLDSSRSNTEAFF.